Sequencing of this T cell receptor beta chain was carried out in a study of technical replicates of blood from a handful of donors. Measured with immunoSEQ multiplex PCR; TCRdb has only the in-frame clones, and not every one. The repertoire holds around 69,000 clones, with nearly 98% as singletons. The CDR3 length is 16 residues. The germline CDR1 and CDR2 sequences are SGHRS and YFSETQ. The ends lost 0 bases at V and 4 bases at J; junction bases unmatched: 9. The gene calls are TRBV5-1 and TRBJ1-1, with 7 bases that match TRBD1. The sequence came from a human donor in good health. Sequencing input: T cells isolated from PBMCs. CDR3 residues: CASSLEPTGKPTEAFF. CDR3 nucleotide sequence: TGCGCCAGCAGCTTGGAACCGACAGGGAAACCCACTGAAGCTTTCTTT.